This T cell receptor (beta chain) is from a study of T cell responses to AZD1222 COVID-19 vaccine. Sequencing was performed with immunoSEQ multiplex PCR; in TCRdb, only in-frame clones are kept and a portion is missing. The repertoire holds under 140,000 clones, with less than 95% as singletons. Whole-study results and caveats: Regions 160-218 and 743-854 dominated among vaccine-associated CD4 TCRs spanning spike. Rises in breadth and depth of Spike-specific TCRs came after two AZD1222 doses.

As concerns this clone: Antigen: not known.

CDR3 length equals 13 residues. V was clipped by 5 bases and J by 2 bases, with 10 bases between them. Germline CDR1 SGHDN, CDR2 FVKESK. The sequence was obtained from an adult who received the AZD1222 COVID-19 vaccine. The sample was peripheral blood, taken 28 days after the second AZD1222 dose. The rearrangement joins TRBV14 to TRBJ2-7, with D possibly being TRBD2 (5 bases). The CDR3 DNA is TGTGCCAGCAGCGCCGGGATAACCTACGAGCAGTACTTC. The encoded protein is CASSAGITYEQYF.